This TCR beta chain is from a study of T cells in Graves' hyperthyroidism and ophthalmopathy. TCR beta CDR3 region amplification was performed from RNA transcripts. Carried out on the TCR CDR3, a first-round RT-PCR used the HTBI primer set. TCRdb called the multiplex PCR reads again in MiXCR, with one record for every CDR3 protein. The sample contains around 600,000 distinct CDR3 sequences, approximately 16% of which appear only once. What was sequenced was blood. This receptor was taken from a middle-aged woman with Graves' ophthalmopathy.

CDR3 protein: CAISESQFSGNTIYF. Written as DNA, the CDR3 is TGTGCCATCAGTGAGTCGCAGTTCTCTGGAAACACCATATATTTT. The chain uses TRBV10-3 and TRBJ1-3; D is ambiguous. Germline-derived CDR1 and CDR2 are ENHRY and SYGVKD. The V end was cut by 0 bases, the J end by 0 bases, with 6 bases between. The CDR3 length is 15 residues.